One and the same sample provided the 26 T cell receptor beta chains below, sequenced in a study of a mutant IDH1 vaccine in newly diagnosed glioma (dated by TCRdb to the early 2020s). The library was obtained by the immunoSEQ multiplex PCR assay. TCRdb took this table from immuneACCESS and kept in-frame rearrangements with V and J called. Such tables lack part of the clones; where checked against another copy, unresolved V genes explain under half of the gap, and the rest is unexplained. The table for this sample lists roughly 50,000 clones; roughly 77% of them were counted only once. Over 7% of the sample rests with the top ten. The sample's time point label, decoded: week 23, last vaccination. Each vaccine dose, consisting of 300 ug of a 20-mer mutant IDH1 peptide in Montanide, was administered subcutaneously with topical imiquimod. These TCRs are of unknown antigen specificity. Specimen: PBMCs, collected from a glioma patient whose treatment included an IDH1 peptide vaccine. The source of these receptors is a woman in her forties with glioma. Some clones in this sample may be carry-over from other donors' samples.

The gene calls are TRBV18 and TRBJ1-3; unclear D gene. The CDR3 contains 15 residues. Trimming left V 4 bases short and J 4 bases short, with 14 bases between. Germline CDR1 KGHSH, CDR2 LQKENI. The CDR3 DNA reads as TGTGCCAGCTCACTCGGACCCGGCGGCGGAAACACCATATATTTT. Residues: CASSLGPGGGNTIYF.

This clone was counted a single time. The chain combines TRBV9 with TRBJ1-2; D gene uncertain. The germline CDR1 and CDR2 sequences are SGDLS and YYNGEE. The CDR3 contains 14 residues. The germline V and J ends were trimmed by 4 bases and 8 bases, with 18 bases remaining between them. The DNA of the CDR3 is TGTGCCAGCAGCCGAGACGGCACCCTGGGGGGCTACACCTTC. This gives the protein CASSRDGTLGGYTF.

This clone was detected once. The chain uses TRBV4-3 and TRBJ1-3; D is uncertain. V lost 2 bases to trimming and J lost 3 bases, with 17 bases between them. This CDR3 spans 17 amino acids. CDR1 and CDR2 (germline): LGHNA, YSLEER. DNA of the CDR3: TGCGCCAGCAGCCAAATTACGACCTCCGGGCGTGGAAACACCATATATTTT. It codes for CASSQITTSGRGNTIYF.

This clone was recorded a few times. The chain joins TRBV7-9 to TRBJ2-2, with D perhaps assigned TRBD1 or TRBD2 (7 bases each). CDR3 length equals 13 residues. Deletions cut 6 bases from V and 7 bases from J, with 12 bases between. Germline V gene lookup returns CDR1 SEHNR and CDR2 FQNEAQ (reference sequence). The CDR3 DNA reads TGTGCCAGCAGAGACAGGGAGGGCGGGGAGCTGTTTTTT. It translates to CASRDREGGELFF. Filled out from reference TRBV7-9 and TRBJ2-2, the complete variable domain reads DTGVSQNPRHKITKRGQNVTFRCDPISEHNRLYWYRQTLGQGPEFLTYFQNEAQLEKSRLLSDRFSAERPKGSFSTLEIQRTEQGDSAMYLCASRDREGGELFFGEGSRLTVL.

This clone is medium-sized by share. This chain joins TRBV6-1 and TRBJ1-2, with TRBD1 as a possible D gene (6 bases). Trimming stripped 6 bases from V and 10 bases from J, with 18 bases between. This CDR3 contains 13 residues. Germline assignment: CDR1 MNHNS and CDR2 SASEGT. The CDR3 DNA reads TGTGCCAGCAGCCAACAGGGACCGGGAGTCTACACCTTC. It codes for CASSQQGPGVYTF.

V is TRBV7-2 and J is TRBJ1-2; 8 bases line up with TRBD1. Germline assignment: CDR1 SGHTA and CDR2 FQGNSA. CDR3 size: 15 residues. Trimming at V came to 4 bases and at J to 0 bases, leaving 4 bases not matched to a gene. This CDR3 is CASSYGQGANYGYTF. The CDR3 DNA reads as TGTGCCAGCAGCTACGGACAGGGAGCTAACTATGGCTACACCTTC.

J is TRBJ2-2 and V is TRBV11-2; 11 bases line up with TRBD2. CDR3 length: 17 amino acids. Germline V gives CDR1 SGHAT, CDR2 FQNNGV. Unmatched junction bases numbered 5, after V lost 5 bases and J lost 0 bases. The CDR3, as DNA: TGTGCCAGCAGCAGAGCGGGACTAGCGGCGAACACCGGGGAGCTGTTTTTT. As protein: CASSRAGLAANTGELFF.

This clone was seen a handful of times. CDR3 region: CASSLPDRDWFGTEAFF. CDR3 bases: TGTGCCAGCAGCTTGCCCGACAGGGATTGGTTTGGCACTGAAGCTTTCTTT. The V call is TRBV5-6, the J call TRBJ1-1; 7 positions match TRBD1. V was clipped by 1 base and J by 4 bases; unmatched bases: 13. There are 17 residues in the CDR3. The V gene's germline CDR1 is SGHDT and CDR2 YYEEEE.

This rearrangement joins TRBV19 to TRBJ1-5; a weak D match, TRBD1 (5 bases). Trimming cost V 5 bases and J 2 bases, with 13 bases left between them. The CDR3 has 15 amino acids. The germline CDR1 and CDR2 sequences are LNHDA and SQIVND (reference sequence). CDR3 region: CASSLLGEGNQPQHF. CDR3 bases: TGTGCCAGTAGTTTACTGGGGGAGGGCAATCAGCCCCAGCATTTT. The variable domain in full, completed from reference TRBV19 and TRBJ1-5, reads DGGITQSPKYLFRKEGQNVTLSCEQNLNHDAMYWYRQDPGQGLRLIYYSQIVNDFQKGDIAEGYSVSREKKESFPLTVTSAQKNPTAFYLCASSLLGEGNQPQHFGDGTRLSIL.

This chain connects TRBV7-9 to TRBJ1-1, with TRBD1 identical over 9 bases. Germline V gene data show CDR1 as SEHNR and CDR2 as FQNEAQ (reference sequence). The CDR3 runs 16 residues. Germline trimming cut 0 bases from V and 1 base from J; bases unmatched to any gene: 3. DNA of the CDR3: TGTGCCAGCAGCTTAGCCCCGGGACAGGGGAACACTGAAGCTTTCTTT. Translating it yields CASSLAPGQGNTEAFF.

This rearrangement joins TRBV10-3 to TRBJ2-1, with 9 bases that match TRBD1. V shed 5 bases and J 8 bases; nucleotides not matched to a gene: 4. Germline assignment: CDR1 ENHRY and CDR2 SYGVKD. This CDR3 contains 13 residues. CDR3 in amino acids: CAISSDRGDEQFF. The DNA of the CDR3 is TGTGCCATCAGTTCGGACAGGGGCGATGAGCAGTTCTTC.

The V gene is TRBV9, the J gene TRBJ1-1, with D tentatively TRBD1 (5 bases). Trimming pared 1 base from V and 4 bases from J, leaving 14 bases between. Germline V gene data show CDR1 as SGDLS and CDR2 as YYNGEE. The CDR3 loop spans 15 amino acids. CDR3 residues: CASSVRGGVGTEAFF. The CDR3 DNA follows: TGTGCCAGCAGCGTACGGGGGGGGGTAGGCACTGAAGCTTTCTTT.

This clone was found once. The rearrangement links TRBV7-9 to TRBJ1-6, with TRBD1 matching over 12 bases. Germline assignment: CDR1 SEHNR and CDR2 FQNEAQ (reference sequence). This CDR3 spans 15 amino acids. The V segment lost 5 bases and the J segment 10 bases; nucleotides outside the gene matches: 6. CDR3 nucleotides: TGTGCCAGCAGCCCGCCCGGGACAGGGGGCTCACCCCTCCACTTT. Translation: CASSPPGTGGSPLHF.

This sequence joins TRBV15 and TRBJ2-5; no reliable D call. V was clipped by 0 bases and J by 3 bases, with 5 bases between them. CDR1 is LNHNV and CDR2 is YYDKDF in the germline V gene (reference sequence). The CDR3 is 13 amino acids. CDR3 DNA: TGTGCCACCAGCAGAGAGACCGAAGAGACCCAGTACTTC. Translated: CATSRETEETQYF. The full variable domain, with the rest looked up from reference TRBV15 and TRBJ2-5, is DAMVIQNPRYQVTQFGKPVTLSCSQTLNHNVMYWYQQKSSQAPKLLFHYYDKDFNNEADTPDNFQSRRPNTSFCFLDIRSPGLGDTAMYLCATSRETEETQYFGPGTRLLVL.

This clone was counted between two and nine times. The chain couples TRBV7-2 to TRBJ2-7; D is undetermined. From germline, CDR1 is SGHTA and CDR2 FQGNSA. Trimming pared 2 bases from V and 2 bases from J, leaving 10 bases between. CDR3 length equals 14 residues. The CDR3 is CASSLRQVPYEQYF. CDR3 sequence (DNA): TGTGCCAGCAGCTTAAGGCAGGTGCCCTACGAGCAGTACTTC.

This chain links TRBV9 with TRBJ2-7; a weak D match, TRBD1 (6 bases). There are 12 residues in the CDR3. CDR1 is SGDLS, CDR2 YYNGEE, per germline. V was cut by 7 bases and J by 2 bases, with 10 bases left in between. The CDR3, as DNA: TGTGCCAGCTCAAGGACAGCCTACGAGCAGTACTTC. Its protein product is CASSRTAYEQYF.

The CDR3 loop is CASSTGEGVAGGNEQFF. CDR3 in DNA: TGTGCCAGCAGTACAGGGGAAGGGGTAGCGGGGGGCAATGAGCAGTTCTTC. The V call is TRBV2, the J call TRBJ2-1, with TRBD2 matching 10 bases. Germline V gene sequence: CDR1 SNHLY, CDR2 FYNNEI. V was pared by 5 bases and J by 6 bases, with 13 bases of the junction left unmatched. The CDR3 loop spans 17 amino acids.

V and J are TRBV10-3 and TRBJ2-2; D ambiguous. The CDR3 is 11 amino acids. V was pared by 5 bases and J by 5 bases, with 3 bases between. Germline lookup yields CDR1 ENHRY and CDR2 SYGVKD. The CDR3 DNA follows: TGTGCCATCAGTAGGACCGGGGAGCTGTTTTTT. Translation gives CAISRTGELFF.

The CDR3 DNA reads TGCAGCGTTACAGGGACAGCCGGAAGGAACACCGGGGAGCTGTTTTTT. Its translation is CSVTGTAGRNTGELFF. The chain couples TRBV29-1 to TRBJ2-2; 7 bases are a match to TRBD1. This CDR3 is 16 amino acids long. Trimming took 5 bases from V and 1 from J; bases not matched to a gene: 10. Per germline, CDR1 SQVTM and CDR2 ANQGSEA.

The genes are TRBV29-1 and TRBJ2-3; possible D gene TRBD1, 5 bases. CDR1 and CDR2 (germline): SQVTM, ANQGSEA. There are 10 residues in the CDR3. Trimming took off 5 bases at V and 9 bases at J, with 9 bases between the two ends. CDR3 protein: CSVRAGTQYF. In DNA form, the CDR3 reads TGCAGCGTTAGGGCAGGGACGCAGTATTTT.

This clone was counted between two and nine times. This chain links TRBV9 with TRBJ2-6; no firm D call. The CDR3 sequence is 15 residues long. The V and J ends lost 0 bases and 2 bases respectively, with 6 bases between them. Germline loops: CDR1 SGDLS, CDR2 YYNGEE. The CDR3 sequence: CASSVEGTGANVLTF. The CDR3 nucleotides read TGTGCCAGCAGCGTAGAAGGGACTGGGGCCAACGTCCTGACTTTC.

The V gene is TRBV6-6, the J gene TRBJ2-3; unclear D gene. The V end lost 6 bases, the J end lost 3 bases, and 13 bases lay between the germline ends. The germline V gene has CDR1 MNHNY and CDR2 SVGAGI (reference sequence). The CDR3 loop spans 14 amino acids. The CDR3 here is CASRGPAHTDTQYF. Here the CDR3 DNA reads TGTGCCAGCAGAGGGCCGGCGCATACAGATACGCAGTATTTT.

This sequence joins TRBV6-1 and TRBJ1-6; unclear D gene. The germline gives CDR1 MNHNS, CDR2 SASEGT. Trimming removed 0 bases from V and 6 bases from J, with 15 bases in between. The CDR3 has 17 amino acids. The CDR3 DNA reads as TGTGCCAGCAGTGAAGCCCCGGGGAGTGTCTCTAATTCACCCCTCCACTTT. This codes for CASSEAPGSVSNSPLHF.

CDR3 sequence (DNA): TGTGCCAGCAGCTTAGTTGCAGGGCAGGGGGCAGATGGCTACACCTTC. It codes for CASSLVAGQGADGYTF. The chain links TRBV7-2 to TRBJ1-2; 8 bases align to TRBD1. Trimming took 1 base from V and 6 from J; bases not matched to a gene: 10. Germline V lookup: CDR1 SGHTA, CDR2 FQGNSA. This CDR3 is 16 amino acids long.

The V gene is TRBV7-6, the J gene TRBJ2-3, with TRBD2 matching 8 bases. V lost 4 bases and J lost 2; bases outside the gene matches: 2. This CDR3 region has 14 residues. The germline gives CDR1 SGHVS, CDR2 FNYEAQ. CDR3 bases: TGTGCCAGCAGCTCCGGACTAGCCACAGATACGCAGTATTTT. This gives the protein CASSSGLATDTQYF.

The rearrangement links TRBV20-1 to TRBJ1-1; D may be TRBD1 (5 bases). Trimming cost V 4 bases and J 8 bases, with 8 bases left between them. Germline V gene sequence: CDR1 DFQATT, CDR2 SNEGSKA (reference sequence). CDR3 size: 10 residues. The CDR3 DNA follows: TGCAGTGCTACCTACAGGGAAGCTTTCTTT. Translated: CSATYREAFF.